The clone carrying this T cell receptor (beta chain) was observed many times. The data belong to a study of blood T cell repertoires in COVID-19. For the study at large: PBMCs, B-cell-depleted T cells, or T cells provided the cDNA or gDNA that made up the material.

This CDR3 comprises 15 residues. The V segment lost 6 bases and the J segment 5 bases; nucleotides outside the gene matches: 12. Looked up from germline, CDR1 is KGHSH and CDR2 is LQKENI. In the original processing: By means of reference gene primer amplification, nucleated cell counts were estimated. Assay: immunoSEQ multiplex PCR; the TCRdb copy retains only in-frame clones and omits some. V, J and clone size were drawn from that table, and D and trimming were deduced from the DNA. This table holds about 380,000 clones, around 85% found once. The clonotype was recovered from a woman aged 18-29 years with acute or convalescent COVID-19. Sequencing used peripheral blood. This rearrangement joins TRBV18 to TRBJ2-7, with TRBD1 matching over 8 bases. The CDR3 loop reads CASSSTRTGFDEQYF. CDR3 in DNA: TGTGCCAGCTCCTCGACCCGGACAGGGTTCGACGAGCAGTACTTC.